This T cell receptor beta chain stems from a study of cytomegalovirus exposure and HLA in healthy donors. Points from the study as a whole: Later on, an analysis found that several of the most significant clusters appeared to be linked to common viral pathogens, which included parvovirus B19. A missense variant in DCLRE1C was later tied to TCR beta V- and J-gene trimming. In a later analysis, at a false discovery rate of 0.05, fewer than 20,000 TCR beta sequences matched HLA alleles.

The CDR3 is 14 residues long. V dropped 0 bases and J dropped 9 bases, with 12 bases sitting between them. Germline CDR1 and CDR2: SGHAT and FQNNGV. The primer mix had 60 Vbeta and 13 Jbeta primers. Clones were sequenced by immunoSEQ multiplex PCR, and TCRdb holds only the in-frame ones, with some missing. The sample carries about 100,000 clones, approximately 75% recorded once. Of note for this clone: Antigen: not known.

This chain links TRBV11-2 with TRBJ2-1; D ambiguous. The sequence came from a woman aged 40 to 55 in good health and CMV-seronegative. The sample comprised PBMCs. CDR3 sequence (DNA): TGTGCCAGCAGCTTAGATATCAACTACCCTGAGCAGTTCTTC. Its protein is CASSLDINYPEQFF.